These T cell receptor beta chains were read from a single sample in a study of PD-L1 blockade in urothelial cancer. Assay used: immunoSEQ multiplex PCR; TCRdb lists only in-frame clones, some missing. The table records 46,000 or so clones, 70% to 90% of them present only once. The source was PBMCs, collected around atezolizumab (anti-PD-L1) treatment. All receptors derive from a man aged 60 to 75 with urothelial cancer. Both conserved end residues are part of each CDR3. D genes are given only for firm matches. A row's size may be missing; if present it is once, few, many or a size class.

once | TRBJ2-1 | TRBV13 | - | TGTGCCAGCAGCCCTACACCGACGAGGAACTCCTACAATGAGCAGTTCTTC | CASSPTPTRNSYNEQFF
- | TRBJ1-5 | TRBV19 | - | TGTGCCAGTAGTATAGCGGGGGGCGCGGGTCAGCCCCAGCATTTT | CASSIAGGAGQPQHF
- | TRBJ2-3 | TRBV7-3 | - | TGTGCCAGCAGCCCCACAGGGTTCTCAGATACGCAGTATTTT | CASSPTGFSDTQYF
- | TRBJ2-3 | TRBV11-2 | TRBD2 | TGTGCCAGCAGCTTAGGGCTAGCGGGGCGCACAGATACGCAGTATTTT | CASSLGLAGRTDTQYF
- | TRBJ1-1 | TRBV5-1 | - | TGCGCCAGCAGCTTGGGTGCCCAGGGACTTGAAGCTTTCTTT | CASSLGAQGLEAFF
- | TRBJ2-6 | TRBV10-2 | - | TGCGCCAGCAACTCCGGGACACCTGGGGCCAACGTCCTGACTTTC | CASNSGTPGANVLTF
once | TRBJ2-2 | TRBV5-4 | TRBD1 | TGTGCCAGCAGCTCGCGGACAGGAATCACCGGGGAGCTGTTTTTT | CASSSRTGITGELFF
- | TRBJ1-3 | TRBV19 | - | TGTGCCAGTACCCCTCGACAGGTTGAGGGAAACACCATATATTTT | CASTPRQVEGNTIYF
- | TRBJ1-6 | TRBV7-8 | - | TGTGCCAGCAGCGCAGAGGGACAACATAATTCACCCCTCCACTTT | CASSAEGQHNSPLHF
- | TRBJ1-1 | TRBV5-1 | - | TGCGCCAGCAGCCAAACCTGGACAGCAGGAAACACTGAAGCTTTCTTT | CASSQTWTAGNTEAFF
- | TRBJ1-5 | TRBV27 | TRBD1 | TGTGCCAGCAGGATCGGACAGGGGAGTGGACAGCCCCAGCATTTT | CASRIGQGSGQPQHF
- | TRBJ2-5 | TRBV15 | TRBD1 | TGTGCCACCAGCAGGACACAGGGGGCCGGGAGCCAAGAGACCCAGTACTTC | CATSRTQGAGSQETQYF
- | TRBJ2-7 | TRBV2 | TRBD2 | TGTGCCAGCGGAACGCTAGCGGGGGGACTCTACGAGCAGTACTTC | CASGTLAGGLYEQYF
few | TRBJ2-7 | TRBV29-1 | TRBD1 | TGCAGCGGGGGCACCGGGACAGGGAACGAGCAGTACTTC | CSGGTGTGNEQYF
- | TRBJ1-1 | TRBV7-9 | - | TGTGCCAGCAGCTTAATGAGGCAGCCTGAAGCTTTCTTT | CASSLMRQPEAFF
- | TRBJ2-1 | TRBV11-3 | - | TGTGCCAGCAGCTTAGCCCCCCGCAGTGAGCAGTTCTTC | CASSLAPRSEQFF
- | TRBJ1-6 | TRBV4-3 | TRBD1 | TGCGCCAGCAGCCCACGGACAGGGGATTCACCCCTCCACTTT | CASSPRTGDSPLHF
- | TRBJ1-2 | TRBV5-1 | - | TGCGCCAGCAGCTTGATGAAGCAGGGCGTCGGCTACACCTTC | CASSLMKQGVGYTF
- | TRBJ2-5 | TRBV5-1 | TRBD2 | TGCGCCAGCAGTCTGACGGGGGGGTTTGAGACCCAGTACTTC | CASSLTGGFETQYF
- | TRBJ1-6 | TRBV5-5 | - | TGTGCCAGCAGCCTTTCCACAGGGTATAATTCACCCCTCCACTTT | CASSLSTGYNSPLHF
- | TRBJ2-7 | TRBV2 | TRBD2 | TGTGCCAGCAGGGGTATAGCGGGGGGGCTATACGAGCAGTACTTC | CASRGIAGGLYEQYF
- | TRBJ2-5 | TRBV2 | TRBD2 | TGTGCCAGCAGTAAGCTAGCGGGCCAACGGGGGGAGACCCAGTACTTC | CASSKLAGQRGETQYF
- | TRBJ2-2 | TRBV5-6 | - | TGTGCCAGCAGCCGCCTCCCCGACAAATACACCGGGGAGCTGTTTTTT | CASSRLPDKYTGELFF
- | TRBJ2-7 | TRBV7-9 | TRBD2 | TGTGCCAGCACAGGAGCGGGAGCCTACGAGCAGTACTTC | CASTGAGAYEQYF
- | TRBJ2-2 | TRBV7-3 | TRBD2 | TGTGCCAGCAGCTCCCTAGCGGGGGCGGGGACCGGGGAGCTGTTTTTT | CASSSLAGAGTGELFF
- | TRBJ1-2 | TRBV7-2 | - | TGTGCCAGCAGCGCCCGACAGGCTAACTATGGCTACACCTTC | CASSARQANYGYTF
- | TRBJ2-5 | TRBV21-1 | - | TGTGCCAGCAGCACCCGGGACAGGGGGCGAGAGACCCAGTACTTC | CASSTRDRGRETQYF
- | TRBJ2-3 | TRBV15 | - | TGTGCCACCAGCAGACCTCTAGGGGCAGGGATGGTTGATACGCAGTATTTT | CATSRPLGAGMVDTQYF
- | TRBJ2-3 | TRBV4-2 | TRBD2 | TGTGCCAGCAGCCAAGTTCGGCTAGCGGGGGGGCCGATACCTCCCAGCACAGATACGCAGTATTTT | CASSQVRLAGGPIPPSTDTQYF
- | TRBJ1-5 | TRBV21-1 | - | TGTGCCAGCAGCAGACAGGGGCGGAGACTCAGTAAGCCCCAGCATTTT | CASSRQGRRLSKPQHF
once | TRBJ1-5 | TRBV7-9 | - | TGTGCCAGCAGCTTGGACGGACTAAATCAGCCCCAGCATTTT | CASSLDGLNQPQHF
- | TRBJ1-2 | TRBV28 | - | TGTGCCAGCAGTCACCGGTGGGGCAGTAGTGGCTACACCTTC | CASSHRWGSSGYTF
- | TRBJ1-2 | TRBV6-5 | - | TGTGCCAGTGAGGGTTTCTATGGCTACACCTTC | CASEGFYGYTF
- | TRBJ2-7 | TRBV30 | - | TGTGCCTGGACAGACAGACCCTACGAGCAGTACTTC | CAWTDRPYEQYF
- | TRBJ2-7 | TRBV7-9 | TRBD1 | TGTGCCAGCAGCCTCACAGGGGGCAAAGCCTACGAGCAGTACTTC | CASSLTGGKAYEQYF
- | TRBJ1-1 | TRBV11-3 | - | TGTGCCAGCAGCCGACTGTCCATGAACACTGAAGCTTTCTTT | CASSRLSMNTEAFF
- | TRBJ1-5 | TRBV19 | - | TGTGCCAGTAGTATAGCCGAGGCACCGGGTCAGCCCCAGCATTTT | CASSIAEAPGQPQHF
once | TRBJ1-1 | TRBV5-1 | TRBD1 | TGCGCCAGCAGCGTACAGGGGGGGGGCACTGAAGCTTTCTTT | CASSVQGGGTEAFF
once | TRBJ1-1 | TRBV5-4 | - | TGTGCCAGCAGCTTGGCAGGGGTGAGGGCTGAAGCTTTCTTT | CASSLAGVRAEAFF
- | TRBJ2-5 | TRBV10-3 | TRBD1 | TGTGCCATCAGTGAGGGACAGGGAAAGACCCAGTACTTC | CAISEGQGKTQYF
- | TRBJ2-5 | TRBV10-1 | - | TGCGCCAGCAGTGAGTCGAGGGGGGGGCGTGAGACCCAGTACTTC | CASSESRGGRETQYF
once | TRBJ1-2 | TRBV5-4 | - | TGTGCCAGCAGCTCTAGACAGAGCTATGGCTACACCTTC | CASSSRQSYGYTF
- | TRBJ2-5 | TRBV20-1 | - | TGCAGTGCCAAACGGGGAGAGACCCAGTACTTC | CSAKRGETQYF
few | TRBJ1-5 | TRBV6-6 | - | TGTGCCAGCAGCCGTGGCGACACGGGGAGCAATCAGCCCCAGCATTTT | CASSRGDTGSNQPQHF
- | TRBJ2-5 | TRBV29-1 | - | TGCAGCGTTGAAAGAAGGAGGGATTCGGAGACCCAGTACTTC | CSVERRRDSETQYF
- | TRBJ2-7 | TRBV6-1 | TRBD1 | TGTGCCAGCAGTAAAAAGACAGGGATCCCAGACGAGCAGTACTTC | CASSKKTGIPDEQYF
- | TRBJ2-5 | TRBV29-1 | - | TGCAGCGTTGATCGGTTGGTCCTAAGGGGGCAAGAGACCCAGTACTTC | CSVDRLVLRGQETQYF
- | TRBJ2-7 | TRBV15 | TRBD2 | TGTGCCACCAGCAGAGATCGCGGGGGGGCTTACGAGCAGTACTTC | CATSRDRGGAYEQYF
- | TRBJ1-2 | TRBV7-2 | - | TGTGCCAGCAGCCCCAAGGAGGGGAGAGCTAACTATGGCTACACCTTC | CASSPKEGRANYGYTF
few | TRBJ2-7 | TRBV10-3 | TRBD2 | TGTGCCATCAGTGCCGGGACTAGCGGGGGAGTCTCCTACGAGCAGTACTTC | CAISAGTSGGVSYEQYF
- | TRBJ1-5 | TRBV21-1 | - | TGTGCCAGCAGCGAGAGACAGGGGAATAGCAATCAGCCCCAGCATTTT | CASSERQGNSNQPQHF
- | TRBJ2-2 | TRBV11-3 | TRBD1 | TGTGCCAGCAGCTCTTACAACGGACAGGGGGCTACTGACACCGGGGAGCTGTTTTTT | CASSSYNGQGATDTGELFF
- | TRBJ2-7 | TRBV10-2 | TRBD1 | TGCGCCAGCAGTGTCGGCAGGGGGTCCTACGAGCAGTACTTC | CASSVGRGSYEQYF